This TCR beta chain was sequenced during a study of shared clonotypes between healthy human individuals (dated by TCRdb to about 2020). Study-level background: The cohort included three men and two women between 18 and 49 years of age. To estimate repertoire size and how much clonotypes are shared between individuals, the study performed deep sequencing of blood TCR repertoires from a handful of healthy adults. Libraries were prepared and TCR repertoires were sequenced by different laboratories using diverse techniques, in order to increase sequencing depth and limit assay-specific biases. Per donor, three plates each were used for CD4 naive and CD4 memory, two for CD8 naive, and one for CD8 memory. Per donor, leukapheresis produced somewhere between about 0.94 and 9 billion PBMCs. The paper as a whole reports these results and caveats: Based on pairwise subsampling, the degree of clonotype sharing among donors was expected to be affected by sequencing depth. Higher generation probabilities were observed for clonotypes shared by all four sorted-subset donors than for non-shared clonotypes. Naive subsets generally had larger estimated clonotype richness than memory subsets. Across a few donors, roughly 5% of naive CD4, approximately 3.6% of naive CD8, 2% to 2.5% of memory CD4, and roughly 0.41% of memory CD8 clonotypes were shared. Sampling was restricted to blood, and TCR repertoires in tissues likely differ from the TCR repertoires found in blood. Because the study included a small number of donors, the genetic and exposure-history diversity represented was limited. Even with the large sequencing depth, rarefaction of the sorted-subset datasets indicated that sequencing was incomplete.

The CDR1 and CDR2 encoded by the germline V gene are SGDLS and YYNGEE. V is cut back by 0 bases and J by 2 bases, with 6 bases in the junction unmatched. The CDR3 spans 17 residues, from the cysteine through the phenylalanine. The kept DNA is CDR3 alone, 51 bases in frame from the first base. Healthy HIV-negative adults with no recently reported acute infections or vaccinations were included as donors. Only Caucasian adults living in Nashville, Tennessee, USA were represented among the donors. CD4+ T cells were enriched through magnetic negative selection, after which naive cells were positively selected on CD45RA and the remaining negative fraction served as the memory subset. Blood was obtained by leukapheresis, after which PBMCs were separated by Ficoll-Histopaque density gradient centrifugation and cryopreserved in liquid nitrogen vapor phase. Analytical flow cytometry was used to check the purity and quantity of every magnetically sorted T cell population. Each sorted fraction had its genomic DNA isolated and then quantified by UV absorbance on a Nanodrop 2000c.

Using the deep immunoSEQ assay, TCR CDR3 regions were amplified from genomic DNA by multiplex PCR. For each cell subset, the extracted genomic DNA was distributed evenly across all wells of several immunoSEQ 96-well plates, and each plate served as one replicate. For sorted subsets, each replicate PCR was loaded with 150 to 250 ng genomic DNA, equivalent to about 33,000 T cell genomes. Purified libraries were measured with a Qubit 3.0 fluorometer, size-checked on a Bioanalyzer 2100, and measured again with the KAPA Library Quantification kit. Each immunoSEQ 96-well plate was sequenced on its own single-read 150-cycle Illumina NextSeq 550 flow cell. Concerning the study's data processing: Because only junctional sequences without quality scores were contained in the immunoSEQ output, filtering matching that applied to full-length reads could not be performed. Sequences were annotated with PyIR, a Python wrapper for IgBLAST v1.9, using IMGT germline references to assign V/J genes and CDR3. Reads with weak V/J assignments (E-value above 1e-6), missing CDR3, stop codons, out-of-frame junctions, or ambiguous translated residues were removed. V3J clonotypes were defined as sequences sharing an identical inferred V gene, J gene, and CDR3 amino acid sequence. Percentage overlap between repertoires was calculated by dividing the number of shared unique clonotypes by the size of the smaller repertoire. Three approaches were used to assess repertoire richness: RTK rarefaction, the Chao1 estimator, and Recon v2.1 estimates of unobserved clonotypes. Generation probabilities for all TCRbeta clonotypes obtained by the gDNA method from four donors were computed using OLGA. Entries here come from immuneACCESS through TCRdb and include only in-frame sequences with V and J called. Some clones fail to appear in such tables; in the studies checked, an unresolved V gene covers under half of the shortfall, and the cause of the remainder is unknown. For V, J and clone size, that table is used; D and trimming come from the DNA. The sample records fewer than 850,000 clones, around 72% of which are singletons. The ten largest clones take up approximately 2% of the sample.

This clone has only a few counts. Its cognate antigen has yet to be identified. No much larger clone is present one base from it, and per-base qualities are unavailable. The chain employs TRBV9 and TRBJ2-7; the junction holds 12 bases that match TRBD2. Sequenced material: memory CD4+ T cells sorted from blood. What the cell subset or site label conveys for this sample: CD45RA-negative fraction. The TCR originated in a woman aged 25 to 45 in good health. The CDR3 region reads CASSVGALAGGPYEQYF. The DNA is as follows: TGTGCCAGCAGCGTAGGGGCCCTAGCGGGAGGGCCCTACGAGCAGTACTTC.